This entry lists 22 T cell receptor beta chains sequenced from one sample in a study of blood T cell repertoires in COVID-19. Sequencing was performed with immunoSEQ multiplex PCR; in TCRdb, only in-frame clones are kept and a portion is missing. Of 350,000 to 400,000 clones in the sample, 88% are singletons; the top ten hold less than 1.5%. Sequencing was done on a sample of PBMCs or T cells enriched from blood (not recorded which). These receptors originate from a woman aged 18-29 years who had recovered from COVID-19.

The chain employs TRBV4-3 and TRBJ1-4; a possible D gene is TRBD1 (5 bases). V was trimmed by 1 base and J by 5 bases, leaving 17 bases between them. In germline, CDR1 is LGHNA, CDR2 YSLEER. The CDR3 is 17 residues long. CDR3 sequence: CASSQGANRYVNEKLFF. The CDR3 nucleotides read TGCGCCAGCAGCCAAGGTGCTAACAGGTACGTAAATGAAAAACTGTTTTTT.

The chain carries TRBV7-6 and TRBJ2-5; 7 bases agree with TRBD1. V lost 5 bases to trimming and J lost 5 bases; unmatched junction nucleotides: 14. The CDR3 length is 16 residues. Germline lookup yields CDR1 SGHVS and CDR2 FNYEAQ. The CDR3 spells CASSRQGDGWQETQYF. The CDR3 DNA follows: TGTGCCAGCAGCCGGCAGGGGGACGGATGGCAGGAGACCCAGTACTTC.

This chain joins TRBV7-9 and TRBJ1-6; TRBD1 is a possible D gene (5 bases). Trimming cost V 5 bases and J 9 bases, with 17 bases left between them. The germline gives CDR1 SEHNR, CDR2 FQNEAQ (reference sequence). This CDR3 is 15 amino acids long. The CDR3 region is CASSGGDPLLSPLHF. The DNA for the CDR3 is TGTGCCAGCAGCGGGGGGGATCCCCTCCTTTCACCCCTCCACTTT.

The rearrangement links TRBV24-1 to TRBJ2-5; 7 bases align to TRBD2. CDR1 and CDR2 from the germline V gene are KGHDR and SFDVKD. The CDR3 runs to 13 residues. The ends lost 7 bases at V and 3 bases at J; junction bases unmatched: 4. This CDR3 reads CATSSGVEETQYF. In DNA, the CDR3 is TGTGCCACCAGCAGCGGGGTGGAAGAGACCCAGTACTTC.

The chain uses TRBV30 and TRBJ2-1, with D perhaps TRBD2 (6 bases). The CDR3 extends over 15 amino acids. Germline V gene lookup returns CDR1 GTSNPN and CDR2 SVGIG (reference sequence). The V gene lost 3 bases and the J gene lost 3 bases, with 15 bases spanning the gap. The CDR3: CAWRPPGLGYNEQFF. CDR3 sequence (DNA): TGTGCCTGGAGGCCCCCGGGACTGGGCTACAATGAGCAGTTCTTC.

This chain links TRBV7-2 with TRBJ2-7; no reliable D call. Germline CDR1 is SGHTA and CDR2 is FQGNSA. CDR3 length: 12 amino acids. Between the trimmed V and J ends, which lost 1 base and 10 bases, there was a span of 11 bases. DNA for the CDR3: TGTGCCAGCAGCTTAGGGTTGGCTCCTCAGTACTTC. Encoded protein: CASSLGLAPQYF. The complete variable domain, with remaining parts taken from reference TRBV7-2 and TRBJ2-7, reads GAGVSQSPSNKVTEKGKDVELRCDPISGHTALYWYRQSLGQGLEFLIYFQGNSAPDKSGLPSDRFSAERTGGSVSTLTIQRTQQEDSAVYLCASSLGLAPQYFGPGTRLTVT.

This rearrangement joins TRBV7-9 to TRBJ1-2; D remains ambiguous. V lost 6 bases to trimming and J lost 1 base, with 6 bases between them. Germline assignment: CDR1 SEHNR and CDR2 FQNEAQ (reference sequence). The CDR3 sequence is 12 residues long. CDR3 coding DNA: TGTGCCAGCAGGGAGCTTAACTATGGCTACACCTTC. Translation: CASRELNYGYTF.

The rearrangement uses TRBV6-5 and TRBJ1-3; the D is unclear. The germline V gene has CDR1 MNHEY and CDR2 SVGAGI. This CDR3 has 14 residues. With 5 bases removed from V and 0 bases from J, the gap between germline ends came to 8 bases. The CDR3 sequence: CASSPRSSGNTIYF. The CDR3 nucleotides read TGTGCCAGCAGTCCTCGGAGCTCTGGAAACACCATATATTTT.

A remark on this clone: This specimen includes other DNA sequences encoding the same CDR3. The chain joins TRBV30 to TRBJ1-3; D ambiguous. Germline assignment: CDR1 GTSNPN and CDR2 SVGIG (reference sequence). V dropped 2 bases and J dropped 0 bases, with 5 bases sitting between them. This CDR3 has 13 residues. CDR3 DNA sequence: TGTGCCTGGAGTCTTTCCTCTGGAAACACCATATATTTT. It specifies CAWSLSSGNTIYF.

The chain carries TRBV6-5 and TRBJ2-7; TRBD2 matches 7 bases. V gave up 6 bases and J gave up 11 bases; unmatched junction bases: 10. Germline lookup yields CDR1 MNHEY and CDR2 SVGAGI. This CDR3 is 12 amino acids long. The chain's CDR3 is CASSDGRGREYF. CDR3 DNA: TGTGCCAGCAGCGACGGACGGGGGAGGGAGTACTTC.

The chain recombines TRBV11-2 with TRBJ1-1; 8 bases are a match to TRBD1. Germline assignment: CDR1 SGHAT and CDR2 FQNNGV. Germline trimming cut 0 bases from V and 4 bases from J; bases unmatched to any gene: 10. The CDR3 covers 17 residues. CDR3 sequence (DNA): TGTGCCAGCAGCTTAGAAGGGACAGGCCGGGACAGCACTGAAGCTTTCTTT. Amino acid sequence: CASSLEGTGRDSTEAFF.

This chain joins TRBV7-3 and TRBJ1-6; 9 nucleotides line up with TRBD1. Germline CDR1 is SGHTA and CDR2 is FQGTGA. J was trimmed by 9 bases and V by 3 bases; bases with no gene match: 12. This CDR3 region has 17 residues. CDR3 nucleotide sequence: TGTGCCAGCAGCTTGCGGGGGACAGGGAAACGGGGTTCACCCCTCCACTTT. Its protein is CASSLRGTGKRGSPLHF. Looking up the rest from reference TRBV7-3 and TRBJ1-6 gives the full variable domain: GAGVSQTPSNKVTEKGKYVELRCDPISGHTALYWYRQSLGQGPEFLIYFQGTGAADDSGLPNDRFFAVRPEGSVSTLKIQRTERGDSAVYLCASSLRGTGKRGSPLHFGNGTRLTVT.

The J gene is TRBJ1-1, the V gene TRBV5-8; a weak D match, TRBD1 (5 bases). Germline V gene sequence: CDR1 SGHTS, CDR2 YDEGEE. V shed 4 bases and J shed 3 bases, with 13 bases lying between them. There are 14 residues in the CDR3. CDR3 sequence: CASSPRDFYTEAFF. The CDR3 nucleotides are TGTGCCAGCAGCCCCAGGGATTTTTACACTGAAGCTTTCTTT.

This clone was observed a few times. The chain recombines TRBV4-1 with TRBJ1-3; perhaps TRBD1 as D (5 bases). Germline CDR1 reads MGHRA; CDR2 reads YSYEKL. Trimming removed 2 bases at V and 2 bases at J, with 10 bases between. The CDR3 has 15 amino acids. CDR3 residues: CASSQQGFPGNTIYF. The CDR3 nucleotides are TGCGCCAGCAGCCAACAGGGCTTCCCTGGAAACACCATATATTTT.

In its sample, this clone was seen once. DNA for the CDR3: TGTGCCAGCAGGGTCTCCTCGCGGGAGCAGTACTTC. Translation gives CASRVSSREQYF. The chain employs TRBV6-5 and TRBJ2-7; D gene unclear. Germline V gives CDR1 MNHEY, CDR2 SVGAGI. V gave up 6 bases and J gave up 7 bases, with 13 bases separating them. The CDR3 is 12 residues long.

The chain recombines TRBV10-3 with TRBJ2-1; 7 bases are a match to TRBD2. The CDR3 has 16 residues. With V trimmed by 8 bases and J by 4 bases, 14 bases remained unmatched. The germline V gene encodes CDR1 ENHRY and CDR2 SYGVKD. CDR3 loop: CAIQRGSGAIYNEQFF. As DNA, the CDR3 is TGTGCCATCCAAAGGGGCAGCGGGGCAATTTACAATGAGCAGTTCTTC.

The chain joins TRBV18 to TRBJ1-4; 7 bases agree with TRBD1. This CDR3 is 13 amino acids long. Germline V CDR1 and CDR2: KGHSH, LQKENI. Trimming took 6 bases from V and 7 from J; bases not matched to a gene: 5. DNA of the CDR3: TGTGCCAGCTCGACAGGGAGGAGTGAAAAACTGTTTTTT. Its protein product is CASSTGRSEKLFF.

The chain joins TRBV4-2 to TRBJ2-1, with D possibly matching TRBD1 (6 bases). V was shortened by 1 base and J by 2 bases, with 12 bases between the two germline ends. The CDR3 runs 16 residues. Per germline, CDR1 LGHNA and CDR2 YNFKEQ. The CDR3 spells CASSQVNRAPYNEQFF. CDR3 nucleotide sequence: TGTGCCAGCAGCCAAGTGAACAGGGCCCCCTACAATGAGCAGTTCTTC.

The chain employs TRBV4-1 and TRBJ1-1, with D perhaps matching TRBD1 (6 bases). The CDR3 loop spans 15 amino acids. CDR1 is MGHRA and CDR2 is YSYEKL in the germline V gene. The V end was cut by 4 bases, the J end by 2 bases, with 14 bases between. This CDR3 reads CASSPRDNLNTEAFF. The DNA of the CDR3 is TGCGCCAGCAGCCCCCGGGACAACCTTAACACTGAAGCTTTCTTT.

This chain connects TRBV4-1 to TRBJ2-5, with D unresolved. The length of the CDR3 is 12 residues. The V and J ends lost 2 bases and 2 bases respectively, with 3 bases between them. The germline gives CDR1 MGHRA, CDR2 YSYEKL. The CDR3 protein is CASSQPQETQYF. The CDR3 DNA reads TGCGCCAGCAGCCAACCACAAGAGACCCAGTACTTC.

This clone has only a few counts. The J gene is TRBJ1-1, the V gene TRBV29-1, with a weak D call TRBD1 (6 bases). The CDR3 runs to 11 residues. The V end lost 3 bases, the J end lost 10 bases, and 12 bases lay between the germline ends. Germline lookup yields CDR1 SQVTM and CDR2 ANQGSEA. This CDR3 reads CSVDFGGRAFF. CDR3 coding DNA: TGCAGCGTTGACTTTGGGGGCCGAGCTTTCTTT.

The chain links TRBV30 to TRBJ2-3, with D perhaps TRBD2 (6 bases). Trimming removed 4 bases from V and 4 bases from J, with 18 bases in between. From germline, CDR1 is GTSNPN and CDR2 SVGIG (reference sequence). The CDR3 is 15 amino acids. CDR3 protein: CAWIYPGSGADTQYF. The CDR3 region has the DNA TGTGCCTGGATCTATCCGGGATCGGGAGCAGATACGCAGTATTTT. Using reference TRBV30 and TRBJ2-3 for the parts outside the CDR3, the full variable domain is SQTIHQWPATLVQPVGSPLSLECTVEGTSNPNLYWYRQAAGRGLQLLFYSVGIGQISSEVPQNLSASRPQDRQFILSSKKLLLSDSGFYLCAWIYPGSGADTQYFGPGTRLTVL.